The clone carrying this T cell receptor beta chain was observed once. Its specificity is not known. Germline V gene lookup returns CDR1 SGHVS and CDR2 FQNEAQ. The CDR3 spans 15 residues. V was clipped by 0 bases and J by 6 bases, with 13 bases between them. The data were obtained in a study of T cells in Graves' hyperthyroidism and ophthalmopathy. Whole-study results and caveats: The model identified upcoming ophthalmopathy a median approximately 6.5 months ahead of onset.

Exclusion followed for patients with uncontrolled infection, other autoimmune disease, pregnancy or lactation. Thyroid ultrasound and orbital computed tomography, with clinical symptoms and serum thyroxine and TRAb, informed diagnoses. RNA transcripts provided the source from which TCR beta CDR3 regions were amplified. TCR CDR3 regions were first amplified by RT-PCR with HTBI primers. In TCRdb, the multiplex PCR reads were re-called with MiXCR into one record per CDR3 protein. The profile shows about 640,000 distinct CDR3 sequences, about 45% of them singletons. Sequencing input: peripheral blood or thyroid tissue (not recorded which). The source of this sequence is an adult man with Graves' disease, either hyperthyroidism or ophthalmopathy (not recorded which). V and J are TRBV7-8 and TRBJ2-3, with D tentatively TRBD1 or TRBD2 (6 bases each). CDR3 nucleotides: TGTGCCAGCAGCTTAGCCCCCGGGGGCGAGGATACGCAGTATTTT. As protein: CASSLAPGGEDTQYF. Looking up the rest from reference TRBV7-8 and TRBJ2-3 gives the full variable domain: GAGVSQSPRYKVAKRGQDVALRCDPISGHVSLFWYQQALGQGPEFLTYFQNEAQLDKSGLPSDRFFAERPEGSVSTLKIQRTQQEDSAVYLCASSLAPGGEDTQYFGPGTRLTVL.